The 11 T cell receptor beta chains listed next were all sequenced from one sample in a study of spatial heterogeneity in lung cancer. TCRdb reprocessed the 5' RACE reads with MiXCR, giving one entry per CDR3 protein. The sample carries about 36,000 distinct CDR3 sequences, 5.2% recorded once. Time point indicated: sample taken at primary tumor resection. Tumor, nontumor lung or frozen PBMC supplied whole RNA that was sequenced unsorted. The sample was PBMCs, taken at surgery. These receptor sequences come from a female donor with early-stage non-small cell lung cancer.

CDR3 coding DNA: TGTGCCCGCCACCCGATAACTAGCGGGAGCTTTACGCAGTATTTT. It translates to CARHPITSGSFTQYF. The chain links TRBV5-4 to TRBJ2-3; 11 bases agree with TRBD2. The ends lost 10 bases at V and 8 bases at J; junction bases unmatched: 15. Germline lookup yields CDR1 SGHNT and CDR2 YYREEE (reference sequence). The CDR3 runs to 15 residues. The full variable domain, completed using reference TRBV5-4 and TRBJ2-3, is ETGVTQSPTHLIKTRGQQVTLRCSSQSGHNTVSWYQQALGQGPQFIFQYYREEENGRGNFPPRFSGLQFPNYSSELNVNALELDDSALYLCARHPITSGSFTQYFGPGTRLTVL.

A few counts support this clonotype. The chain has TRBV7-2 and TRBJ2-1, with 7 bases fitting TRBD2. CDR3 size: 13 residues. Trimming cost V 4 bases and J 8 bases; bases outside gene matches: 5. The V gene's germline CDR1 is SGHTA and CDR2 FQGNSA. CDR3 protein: CASSYGGSHEQFF. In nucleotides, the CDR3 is TGTGCCAGCAGCTACGGGGGGAGCCATGAGCAGTTCTTC.

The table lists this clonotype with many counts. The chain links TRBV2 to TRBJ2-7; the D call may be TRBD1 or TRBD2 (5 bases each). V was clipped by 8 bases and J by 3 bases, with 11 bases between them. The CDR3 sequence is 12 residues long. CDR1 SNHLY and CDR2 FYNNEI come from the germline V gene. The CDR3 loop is CASRGRIYEQYF. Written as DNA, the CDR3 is TGTGCCAGCCGGGGACGGATCTACGAGCAGTACTTC.

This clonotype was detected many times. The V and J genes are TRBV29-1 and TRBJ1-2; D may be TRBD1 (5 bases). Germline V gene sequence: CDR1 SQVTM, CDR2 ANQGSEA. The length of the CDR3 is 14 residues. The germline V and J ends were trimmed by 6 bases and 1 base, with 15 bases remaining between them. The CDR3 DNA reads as TGCAGCGTGGGGGAAGGGGAGAATAACTATGGCTACACCTTC. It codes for CSVGEGENNYGYTF.

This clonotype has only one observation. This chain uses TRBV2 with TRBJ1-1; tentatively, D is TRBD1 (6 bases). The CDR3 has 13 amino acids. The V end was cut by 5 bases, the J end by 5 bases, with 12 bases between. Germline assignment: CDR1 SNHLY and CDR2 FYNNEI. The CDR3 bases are TGTGCCAGCAGTTTAGACAGGTCGACTGAAGCTTTCTTT. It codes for CASSLDRSTEAFF.

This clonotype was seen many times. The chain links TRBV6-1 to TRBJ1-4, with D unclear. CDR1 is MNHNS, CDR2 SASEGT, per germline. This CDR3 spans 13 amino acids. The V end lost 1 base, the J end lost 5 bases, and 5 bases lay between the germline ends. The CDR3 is CASSEVWNEKLFF. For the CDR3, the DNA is TGTGCCAGCAGTGAAGTCTGGAATGAAAAACTGTTTTTT.

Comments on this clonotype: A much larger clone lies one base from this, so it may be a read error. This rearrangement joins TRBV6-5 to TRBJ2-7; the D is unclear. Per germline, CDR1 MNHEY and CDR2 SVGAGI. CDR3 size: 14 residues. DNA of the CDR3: TGTGCCAGCAGTCCTCTATTAGGGAACTACAAGCAGTACTTC. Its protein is CASSPLLGNYKQYF.

The CDR3 region is CASSPTTSGRAFEETQYF. DNA of the CDR3: TGTGCCAGCAGCCCCACCACTAGCGGGAGGGCCTTCGAAGAGACCCAGTACTTC. This chain joins TRBV3-1 and TRBJ2-5; 13 positions agree with TRBD2. The CDR3 totals 18 residues. Germline loops: CDR1 LGHDT, CDR2 YNNKEL (reference sequence). Trimming removed 4 bases from V and 3 bases from J; junction bases left unmatched: 11.

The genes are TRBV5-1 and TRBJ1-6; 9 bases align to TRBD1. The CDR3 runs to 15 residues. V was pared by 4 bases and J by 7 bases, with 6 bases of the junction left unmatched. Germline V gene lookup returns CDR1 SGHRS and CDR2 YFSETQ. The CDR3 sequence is CASSLQGQGNSPLHF. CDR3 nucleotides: TGCGCCAGCAGCCTCCAGGGACAGGGCAATTCACCCCTCCACTTT. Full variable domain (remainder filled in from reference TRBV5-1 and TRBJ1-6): KAGVTQTPRYLIKTRGQQVTLSCSPISGHRSVSWYQQTPGQGLQFLFEYFSETQRNKGNFPGRFSGRQFSNSRSEMNVSTLELGDSALYLCASSLQGQGNSPLHFGNGTRLTVT.

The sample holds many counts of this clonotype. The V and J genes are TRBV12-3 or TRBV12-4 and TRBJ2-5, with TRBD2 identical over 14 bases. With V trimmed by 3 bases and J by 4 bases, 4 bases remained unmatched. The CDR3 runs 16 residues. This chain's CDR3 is CASSLTSGGAGETQYF. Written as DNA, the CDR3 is TGTGCCAGCAGTTTGACTAGCGGGGGGGCTGGAGAGACCCAGTACTTC.

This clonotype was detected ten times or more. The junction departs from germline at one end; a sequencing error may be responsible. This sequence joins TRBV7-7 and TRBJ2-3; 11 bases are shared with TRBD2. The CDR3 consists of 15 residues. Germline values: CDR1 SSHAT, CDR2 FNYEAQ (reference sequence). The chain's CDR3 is CASSFLAGGGDTQYF. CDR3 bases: TGTGCTAGCAGCTTCCTAGCGGGAGGTGGGGATACGCAGTATTTT.